This T cell receptor beta chain stems from a study of T cells after yellow fever vaccination. General study points: Most clones from primary vaccination resurfaced after the booster (about 96% CD4, around 89% CD8). The CD4 and CD8 compartments had a small share of their clonotypes in common.

As to this clonotype: What it recognizes is unknown.

TCRdb re-derived calls from the 5' RACE reads in MiXCR, one entry per CDR3 protein. The sample has about 320,000 distinct CDR3 sequences; approximately 12% are singletons. Germline-derived CDR1 and CDR2 are SGHTA and FQGNSA. Trimming cost V 6 bases and J 0 bases, with 14 bases left between them. This CDR3 spans 15 amino acids. V gene TRBV7-2 combines with J gene TRBJ1-1; possible D gene TRBD1, 5 bases. The sample here was CD4+ T cells sorted from PBMCs, taken 15 days after the yellow fever booster vaccination. This sequence was found in a man younger than 35 who received the YFV17D yellow fever vaccine. In nucleotides, the CDR3 is TGTGCCAGCAGTAAAGTTGGGGGAATGAACACTGAAGCTTTCTTT. Amino acid sequence: CASSKVGGMNTEAFF.